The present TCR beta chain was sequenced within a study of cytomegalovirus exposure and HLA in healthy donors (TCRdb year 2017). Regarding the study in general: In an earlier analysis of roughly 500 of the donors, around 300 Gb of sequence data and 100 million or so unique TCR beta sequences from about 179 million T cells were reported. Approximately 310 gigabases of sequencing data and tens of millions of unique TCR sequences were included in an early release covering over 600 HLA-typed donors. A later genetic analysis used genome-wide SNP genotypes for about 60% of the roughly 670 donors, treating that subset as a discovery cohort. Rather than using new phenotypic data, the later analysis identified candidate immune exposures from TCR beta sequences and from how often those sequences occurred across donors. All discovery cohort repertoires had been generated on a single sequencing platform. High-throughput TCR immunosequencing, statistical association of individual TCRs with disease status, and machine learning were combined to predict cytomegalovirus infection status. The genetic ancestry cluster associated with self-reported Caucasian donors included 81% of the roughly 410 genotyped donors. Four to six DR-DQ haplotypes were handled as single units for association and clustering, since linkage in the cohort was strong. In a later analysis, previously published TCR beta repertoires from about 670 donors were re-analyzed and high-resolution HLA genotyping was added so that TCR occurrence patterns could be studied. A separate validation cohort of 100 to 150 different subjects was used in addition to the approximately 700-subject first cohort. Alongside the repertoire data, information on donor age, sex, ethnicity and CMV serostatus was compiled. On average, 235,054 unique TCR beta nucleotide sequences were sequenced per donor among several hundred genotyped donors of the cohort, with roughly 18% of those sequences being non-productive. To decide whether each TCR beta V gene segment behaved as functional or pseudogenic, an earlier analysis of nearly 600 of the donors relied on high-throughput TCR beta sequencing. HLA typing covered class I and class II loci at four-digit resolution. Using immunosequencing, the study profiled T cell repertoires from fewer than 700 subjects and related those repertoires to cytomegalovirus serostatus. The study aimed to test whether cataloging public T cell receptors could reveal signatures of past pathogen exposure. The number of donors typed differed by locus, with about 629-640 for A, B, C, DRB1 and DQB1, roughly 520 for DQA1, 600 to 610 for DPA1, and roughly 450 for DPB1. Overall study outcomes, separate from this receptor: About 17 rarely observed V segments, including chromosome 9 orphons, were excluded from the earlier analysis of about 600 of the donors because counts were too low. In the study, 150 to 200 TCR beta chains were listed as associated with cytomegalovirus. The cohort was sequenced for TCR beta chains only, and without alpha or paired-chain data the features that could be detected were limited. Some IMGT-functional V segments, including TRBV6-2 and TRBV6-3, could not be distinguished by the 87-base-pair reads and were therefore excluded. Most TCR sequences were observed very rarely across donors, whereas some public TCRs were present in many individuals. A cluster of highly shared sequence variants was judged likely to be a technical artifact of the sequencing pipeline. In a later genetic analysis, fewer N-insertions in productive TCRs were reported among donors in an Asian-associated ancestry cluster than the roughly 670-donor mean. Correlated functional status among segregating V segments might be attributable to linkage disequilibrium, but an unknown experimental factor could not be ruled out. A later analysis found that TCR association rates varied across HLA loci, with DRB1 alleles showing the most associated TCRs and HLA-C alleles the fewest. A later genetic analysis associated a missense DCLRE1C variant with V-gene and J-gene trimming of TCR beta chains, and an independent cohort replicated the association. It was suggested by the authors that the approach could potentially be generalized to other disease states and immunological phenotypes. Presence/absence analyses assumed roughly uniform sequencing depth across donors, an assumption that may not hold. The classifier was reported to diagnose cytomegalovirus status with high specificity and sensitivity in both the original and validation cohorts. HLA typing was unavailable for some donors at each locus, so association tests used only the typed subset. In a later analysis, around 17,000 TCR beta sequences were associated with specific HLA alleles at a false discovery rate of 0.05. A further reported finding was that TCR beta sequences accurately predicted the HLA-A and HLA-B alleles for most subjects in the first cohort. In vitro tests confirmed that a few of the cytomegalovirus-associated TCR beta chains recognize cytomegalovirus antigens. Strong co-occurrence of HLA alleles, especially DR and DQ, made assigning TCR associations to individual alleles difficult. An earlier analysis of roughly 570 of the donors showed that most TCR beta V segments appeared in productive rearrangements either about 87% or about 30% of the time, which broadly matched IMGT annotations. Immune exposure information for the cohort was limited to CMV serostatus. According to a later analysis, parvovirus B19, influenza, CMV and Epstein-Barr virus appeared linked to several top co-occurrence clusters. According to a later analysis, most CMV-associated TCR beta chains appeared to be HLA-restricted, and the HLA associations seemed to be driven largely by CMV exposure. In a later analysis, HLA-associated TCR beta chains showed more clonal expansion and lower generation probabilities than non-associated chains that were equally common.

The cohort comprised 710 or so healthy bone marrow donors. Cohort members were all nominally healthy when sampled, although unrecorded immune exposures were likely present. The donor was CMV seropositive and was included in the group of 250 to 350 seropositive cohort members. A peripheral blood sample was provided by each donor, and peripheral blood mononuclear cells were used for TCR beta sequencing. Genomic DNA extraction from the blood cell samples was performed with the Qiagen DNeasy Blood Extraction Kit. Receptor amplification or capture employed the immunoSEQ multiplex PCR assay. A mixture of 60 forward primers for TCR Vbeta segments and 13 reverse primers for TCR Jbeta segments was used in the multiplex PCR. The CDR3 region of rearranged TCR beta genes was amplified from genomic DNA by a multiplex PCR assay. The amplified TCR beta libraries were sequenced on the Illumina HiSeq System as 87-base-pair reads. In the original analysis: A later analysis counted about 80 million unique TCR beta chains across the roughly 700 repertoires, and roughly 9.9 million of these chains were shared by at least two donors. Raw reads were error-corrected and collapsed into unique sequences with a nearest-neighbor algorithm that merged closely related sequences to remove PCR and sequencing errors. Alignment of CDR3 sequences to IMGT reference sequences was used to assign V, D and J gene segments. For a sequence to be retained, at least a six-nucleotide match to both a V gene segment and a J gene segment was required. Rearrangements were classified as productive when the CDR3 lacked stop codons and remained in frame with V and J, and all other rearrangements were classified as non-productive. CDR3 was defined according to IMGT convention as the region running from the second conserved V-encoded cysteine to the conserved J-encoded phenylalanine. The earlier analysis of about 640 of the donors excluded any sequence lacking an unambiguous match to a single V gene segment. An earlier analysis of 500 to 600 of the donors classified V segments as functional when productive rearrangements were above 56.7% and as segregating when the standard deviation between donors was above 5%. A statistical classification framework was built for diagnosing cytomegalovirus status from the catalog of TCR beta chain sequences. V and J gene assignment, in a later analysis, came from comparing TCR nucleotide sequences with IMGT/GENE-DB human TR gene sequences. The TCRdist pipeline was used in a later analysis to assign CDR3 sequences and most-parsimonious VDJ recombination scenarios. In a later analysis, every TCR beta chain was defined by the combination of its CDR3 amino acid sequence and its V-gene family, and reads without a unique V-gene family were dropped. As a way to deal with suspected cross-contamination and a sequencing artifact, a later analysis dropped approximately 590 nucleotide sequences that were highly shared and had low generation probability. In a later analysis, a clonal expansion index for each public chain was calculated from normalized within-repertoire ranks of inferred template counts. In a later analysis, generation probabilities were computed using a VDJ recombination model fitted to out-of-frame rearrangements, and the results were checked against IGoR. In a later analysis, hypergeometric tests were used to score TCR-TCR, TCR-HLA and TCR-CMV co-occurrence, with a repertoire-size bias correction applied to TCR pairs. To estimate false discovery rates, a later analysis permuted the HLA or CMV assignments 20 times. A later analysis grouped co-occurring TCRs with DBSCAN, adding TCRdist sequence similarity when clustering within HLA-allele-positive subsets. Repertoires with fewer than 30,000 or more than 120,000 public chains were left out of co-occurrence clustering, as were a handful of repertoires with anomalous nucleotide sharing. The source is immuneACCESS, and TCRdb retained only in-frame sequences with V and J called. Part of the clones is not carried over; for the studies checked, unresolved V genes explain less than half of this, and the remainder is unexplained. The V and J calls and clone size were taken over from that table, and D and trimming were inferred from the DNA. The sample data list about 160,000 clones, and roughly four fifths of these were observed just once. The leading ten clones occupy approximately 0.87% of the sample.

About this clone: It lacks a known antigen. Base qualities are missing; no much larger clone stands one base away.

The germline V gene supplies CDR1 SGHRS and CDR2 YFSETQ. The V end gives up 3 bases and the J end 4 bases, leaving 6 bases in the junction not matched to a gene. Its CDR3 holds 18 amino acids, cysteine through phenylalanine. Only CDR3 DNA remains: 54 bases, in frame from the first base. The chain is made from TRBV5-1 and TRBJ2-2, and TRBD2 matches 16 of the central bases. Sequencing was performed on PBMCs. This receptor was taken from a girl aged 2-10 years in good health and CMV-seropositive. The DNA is TGCGCCAGCAGCTGGAGGGGGACTAGCGGGAGGGCCACCGGGGAGCTGTTTTTT. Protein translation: CASSWRGTSGRATGELFF.